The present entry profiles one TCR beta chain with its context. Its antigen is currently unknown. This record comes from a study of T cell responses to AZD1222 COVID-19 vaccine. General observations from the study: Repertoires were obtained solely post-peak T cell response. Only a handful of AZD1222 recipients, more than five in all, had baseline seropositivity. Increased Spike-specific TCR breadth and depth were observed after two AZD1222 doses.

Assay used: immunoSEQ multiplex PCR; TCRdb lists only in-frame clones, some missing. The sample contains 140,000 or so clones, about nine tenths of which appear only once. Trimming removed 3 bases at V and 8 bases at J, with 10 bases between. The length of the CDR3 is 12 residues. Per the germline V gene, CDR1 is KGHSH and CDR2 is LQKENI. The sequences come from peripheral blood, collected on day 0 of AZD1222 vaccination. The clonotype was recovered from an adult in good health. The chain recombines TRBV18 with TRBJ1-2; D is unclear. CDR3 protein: CASSPYLGGYTF. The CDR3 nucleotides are TGTGCCAGCTCACCCTATCTAGGGGGCTACACCTTC.